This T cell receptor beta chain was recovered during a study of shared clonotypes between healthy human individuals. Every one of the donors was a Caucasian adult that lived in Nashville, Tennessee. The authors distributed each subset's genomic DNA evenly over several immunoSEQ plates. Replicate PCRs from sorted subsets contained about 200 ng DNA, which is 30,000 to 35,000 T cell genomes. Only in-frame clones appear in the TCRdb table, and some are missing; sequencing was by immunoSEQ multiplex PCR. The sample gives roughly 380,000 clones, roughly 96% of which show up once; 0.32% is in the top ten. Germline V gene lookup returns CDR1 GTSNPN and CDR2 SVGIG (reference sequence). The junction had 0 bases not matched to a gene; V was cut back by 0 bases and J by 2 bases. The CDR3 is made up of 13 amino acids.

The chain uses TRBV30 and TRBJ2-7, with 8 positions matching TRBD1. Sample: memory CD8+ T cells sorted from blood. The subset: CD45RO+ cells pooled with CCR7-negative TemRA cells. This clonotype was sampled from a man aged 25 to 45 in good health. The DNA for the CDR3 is TGTGCCTGGAGTGTACAGGGGGCCTACGAGCAGTACTTC. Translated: CAWSVQGAYEQYF.